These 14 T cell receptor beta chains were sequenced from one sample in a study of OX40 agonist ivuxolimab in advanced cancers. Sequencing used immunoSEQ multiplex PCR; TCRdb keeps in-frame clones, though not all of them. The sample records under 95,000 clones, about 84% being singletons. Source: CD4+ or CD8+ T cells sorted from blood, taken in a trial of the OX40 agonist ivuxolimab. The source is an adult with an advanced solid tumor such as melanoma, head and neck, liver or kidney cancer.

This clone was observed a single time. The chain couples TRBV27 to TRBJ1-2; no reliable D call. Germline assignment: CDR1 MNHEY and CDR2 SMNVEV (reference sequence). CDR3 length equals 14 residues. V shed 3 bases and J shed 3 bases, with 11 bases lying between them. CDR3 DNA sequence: TGTGCCAGCAGTTTGGTAGCCTCGGACTATGGCTACACCTTC. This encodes CASSLVASDYGYTF.

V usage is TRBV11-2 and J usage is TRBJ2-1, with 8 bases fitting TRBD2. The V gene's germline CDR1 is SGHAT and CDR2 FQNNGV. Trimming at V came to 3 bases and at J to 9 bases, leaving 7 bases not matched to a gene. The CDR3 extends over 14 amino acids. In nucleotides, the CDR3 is TGTGCCAGCAGCTTGGGACTAGGGGGTGGTGAGCAGTTCTTC. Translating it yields CASSLGLGGGEQFF.

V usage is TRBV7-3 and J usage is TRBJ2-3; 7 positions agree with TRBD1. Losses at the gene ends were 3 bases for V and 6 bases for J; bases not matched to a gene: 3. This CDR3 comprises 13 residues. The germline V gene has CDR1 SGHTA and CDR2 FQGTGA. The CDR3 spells CASSFQQGDTQYF. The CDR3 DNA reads TGTGCCAGCAGCTTCCAACAGGGGGATACGCAGTATTTT.

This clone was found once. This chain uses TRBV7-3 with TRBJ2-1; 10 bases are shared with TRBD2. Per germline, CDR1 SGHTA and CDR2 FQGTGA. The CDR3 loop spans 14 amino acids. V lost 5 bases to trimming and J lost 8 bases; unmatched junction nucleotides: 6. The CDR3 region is CASSPSSGSHEQFF. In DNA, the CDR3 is TGTGCCAGCAGCCCCTCTAGCGGGAGCCATGAGCAGTTCTTC.

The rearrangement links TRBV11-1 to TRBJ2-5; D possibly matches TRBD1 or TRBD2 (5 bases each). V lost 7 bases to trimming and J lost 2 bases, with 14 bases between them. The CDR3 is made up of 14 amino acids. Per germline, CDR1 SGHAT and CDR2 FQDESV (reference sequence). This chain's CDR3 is CASTGDREQETQYF. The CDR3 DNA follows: TGTGCCAGCACCGGGGACCGCGAACAAGAGACCCAGTACTTC. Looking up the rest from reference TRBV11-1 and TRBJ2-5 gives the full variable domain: EAEVAQSPRYKITEKSQAVAFWCDPISGHATLYWYRQILGQGPELLVQFQDESVVDDSQLPKDRFSAERLKGVDSTLKIQPAELGDSAMYLCASTGDREQETQYFGPGTRLLVL.

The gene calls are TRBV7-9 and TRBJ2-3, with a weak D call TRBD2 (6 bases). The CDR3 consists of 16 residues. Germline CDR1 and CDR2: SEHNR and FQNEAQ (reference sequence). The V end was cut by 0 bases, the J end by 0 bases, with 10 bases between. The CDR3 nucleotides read TGTGCCAGCAGCTTAGCGCGGGGCGGGAGCACAGATACGCAGTATTTT. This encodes CASSLARGGSTDTQYF.

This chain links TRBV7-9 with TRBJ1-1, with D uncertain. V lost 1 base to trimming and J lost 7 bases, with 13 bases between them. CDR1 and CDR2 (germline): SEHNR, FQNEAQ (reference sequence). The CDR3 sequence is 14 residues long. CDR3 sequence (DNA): TGTGCCAGCAGCTTAGTGGCCGGGTCCCATGAAGCTTTCTTT. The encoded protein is CASSLVAGSHEAFF. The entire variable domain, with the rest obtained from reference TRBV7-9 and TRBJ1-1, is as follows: DTGVSQNPRHKITKRGQNVTFRCDPISEHNRLYWYRQTLGQGPEFLTYFQNEAQLEKSRLLSDRFSAERPKGSFSTLEIQRTEQGDSAMYLCASSLVAGSHEAFFGQGTRLTVV.

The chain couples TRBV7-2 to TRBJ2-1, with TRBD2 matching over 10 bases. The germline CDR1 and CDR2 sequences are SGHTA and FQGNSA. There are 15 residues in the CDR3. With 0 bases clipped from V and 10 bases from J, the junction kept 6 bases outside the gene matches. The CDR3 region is CASSLASLAGAEQFF. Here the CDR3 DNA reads TGTGCCAGCAGCTTAGCTTCGCTAGCGGGAGCGGAGCAGTTCTTC.

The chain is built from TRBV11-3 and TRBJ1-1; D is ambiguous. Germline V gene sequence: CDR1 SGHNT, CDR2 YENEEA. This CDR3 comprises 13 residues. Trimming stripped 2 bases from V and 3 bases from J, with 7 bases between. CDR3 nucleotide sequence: TGTGCCAGCAGCTTAAGGGTAGACACTGAAGCTTTCTTT. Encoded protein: CASSLRVDTEAFF.

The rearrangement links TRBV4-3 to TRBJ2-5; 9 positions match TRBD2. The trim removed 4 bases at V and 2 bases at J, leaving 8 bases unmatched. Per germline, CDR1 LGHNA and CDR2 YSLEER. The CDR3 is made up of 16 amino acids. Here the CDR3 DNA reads TGCGCCAGCAGCCGGTTTGCGGGAGGGCGGCAAGAGACCCAGTACTTC. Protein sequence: CASSRFAGGRQETQYF.

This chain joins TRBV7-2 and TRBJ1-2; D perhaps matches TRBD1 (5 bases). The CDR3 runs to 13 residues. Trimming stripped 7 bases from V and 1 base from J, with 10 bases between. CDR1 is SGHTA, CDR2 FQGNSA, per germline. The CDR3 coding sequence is TGTGCCAGCACCCGGGGGGTTAACTATGGCTACACCTTC. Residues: CASTRGVNYGYTF.

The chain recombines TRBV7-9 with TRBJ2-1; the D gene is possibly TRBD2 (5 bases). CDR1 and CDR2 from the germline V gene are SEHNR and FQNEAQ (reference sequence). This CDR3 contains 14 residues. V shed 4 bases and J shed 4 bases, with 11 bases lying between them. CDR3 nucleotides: TGTGCCAGCAGCTCGCGGACTGTTTACAATGAGCAGTTCTTC. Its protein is CASSSRTVYNEQFF.

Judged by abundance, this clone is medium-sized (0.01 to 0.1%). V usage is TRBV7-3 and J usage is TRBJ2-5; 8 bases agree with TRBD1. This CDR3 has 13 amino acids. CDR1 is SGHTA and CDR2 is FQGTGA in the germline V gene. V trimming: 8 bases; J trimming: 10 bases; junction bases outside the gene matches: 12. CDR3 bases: TGTGCCAGCCAAAGGGCGACAGGGGAGGACCAGTACTTC. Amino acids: CASQRATGEDQYF. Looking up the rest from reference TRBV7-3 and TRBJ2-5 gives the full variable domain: GAGVSQTPSNKVTEKGKYVELRCDPISGHTALYWYRQSLGQGPEFLIYFQGTGAADDSGLPNDRFFAVRPEGSVSTLKIQRTERGDSAVYLCASQRATGEDQYFGPGTRLLVL.

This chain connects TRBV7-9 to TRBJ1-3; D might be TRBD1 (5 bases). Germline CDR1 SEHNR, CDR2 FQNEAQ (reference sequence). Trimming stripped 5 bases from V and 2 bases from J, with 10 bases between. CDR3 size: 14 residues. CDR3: CASSLLGAGNTIYF. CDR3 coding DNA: TGTGCCAGCAGCCTCTTAGGGGCTGGAAACACCATATATTTT.